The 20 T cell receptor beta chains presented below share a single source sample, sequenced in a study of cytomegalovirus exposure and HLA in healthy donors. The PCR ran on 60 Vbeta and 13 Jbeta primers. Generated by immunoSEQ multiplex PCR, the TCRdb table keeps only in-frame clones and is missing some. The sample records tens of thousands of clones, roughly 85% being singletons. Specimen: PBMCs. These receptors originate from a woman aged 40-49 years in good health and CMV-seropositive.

CDR3 sequence reads: CASSQPDRAHPFRDNSPLHF. The CDR3 nucleotides read TGTGCCAGCAGCCAGCCCGACAGGGCGCATCCCTTTCGAGATAATTCACCCCTCCACTTT. This sequence joins TRBV5-8 and TRBJ1-6; 7 nucleotides match TRBD1. Germline loops: CDR1 SGHTS, CDR2 YDEGEE. The CDR3 length is 20 residues. Trimming cost V 4 bases and J 5 bases; bases outside gene matches: 21.

The CDR3: CASSLGRTKNTEAFF. The CDR3 region has the DNA TGTGCCAGCAGCTTGGGTAGGACTAAGAACACTGAAGCTTTCTTT. The V and J genes are TRBV5-5 and TRBJ1-1; D not certain. Germline V gene sequence: CDR1 SGHKS, CDR2 YYEKEE (reference sequence). The ends were cut back, 0 bases at V and 1 base at J, with 10 bases in the middle. The CDR3 extends over 15 amino acids.

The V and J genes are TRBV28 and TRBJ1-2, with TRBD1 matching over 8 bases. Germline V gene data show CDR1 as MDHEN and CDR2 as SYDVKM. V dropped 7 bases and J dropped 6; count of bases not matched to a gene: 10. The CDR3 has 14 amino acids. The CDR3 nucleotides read TGTGCCAGCACCAACCACATGACAGGGGATGGCTACACCTTC. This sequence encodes CASTNHMTGDGYTF.

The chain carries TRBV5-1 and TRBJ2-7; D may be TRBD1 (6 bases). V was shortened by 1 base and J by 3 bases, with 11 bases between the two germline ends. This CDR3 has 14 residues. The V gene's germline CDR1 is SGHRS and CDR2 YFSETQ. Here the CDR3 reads CASSLRDTNYEQYF. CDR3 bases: TGCGCCAGCAGCTTGAGGGACACCAACTACGAGCAGTACTTC.

CDR3 in DNA: TGTGCCAGCACGACAGGGTTTAGAAACACCATATATTTT. This sequence encodes CASTTGFRNTIYF. The chain joins TRBV2 to TRBJ1-3, with 7 bases aligning to TRBD1. The CDR3 is made up of 13 amino acids. Looked up from germline, CDR1 is SNHLY and CDR2 is FYNNEI. The junction had 5 bases not matched to a gene; V was cut back by 7 bases and J by 5 bases. Drawing the rest from reference TRBV2 and TRBJ1-3, the complete variable domain is EPEVTQTPSHQVTQMGQEVILRCVPISNHLYFYWYRQILGQKVEFLVSFYNNEISEKSEIFDDQFSVERPDGSNFTLKIRSTKLEDSAMYFCASTTGFRNTIYFGEGSWLTVV.

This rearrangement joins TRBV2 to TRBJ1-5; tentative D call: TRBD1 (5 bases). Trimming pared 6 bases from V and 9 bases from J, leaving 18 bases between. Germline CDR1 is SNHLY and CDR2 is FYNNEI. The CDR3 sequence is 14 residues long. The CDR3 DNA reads TGTGCCAGCAGCGAAAGCAGGGTGATTCGGCCCCAGCATTTT. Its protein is CASSESRVIRPQHF.

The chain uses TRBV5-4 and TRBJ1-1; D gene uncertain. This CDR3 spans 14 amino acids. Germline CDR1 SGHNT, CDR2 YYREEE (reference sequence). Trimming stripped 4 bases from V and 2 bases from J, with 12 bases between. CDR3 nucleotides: TGTGCCAGCAGCCCTCAGGTCTTAAACACTGAAGCTTTCTTT. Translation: CASSPQVLNTEAFF.

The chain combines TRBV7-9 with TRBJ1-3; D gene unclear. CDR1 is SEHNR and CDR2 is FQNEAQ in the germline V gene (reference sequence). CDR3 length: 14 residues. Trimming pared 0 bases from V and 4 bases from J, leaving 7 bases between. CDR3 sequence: CASSLARTGNTIYF. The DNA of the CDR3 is TGTGCCAGCAGCTTAGCGAGAACCGGAAACACCATATATTTT.

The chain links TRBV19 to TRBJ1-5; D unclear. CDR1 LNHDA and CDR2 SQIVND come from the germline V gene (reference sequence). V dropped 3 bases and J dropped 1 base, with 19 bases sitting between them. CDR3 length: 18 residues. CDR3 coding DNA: TGTGCCAGTAGTATTGCCTCATCGGCGGAATTGAGCAATCAGCCCCAGCATTTT. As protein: CASSIASSAELSNQPQHF.

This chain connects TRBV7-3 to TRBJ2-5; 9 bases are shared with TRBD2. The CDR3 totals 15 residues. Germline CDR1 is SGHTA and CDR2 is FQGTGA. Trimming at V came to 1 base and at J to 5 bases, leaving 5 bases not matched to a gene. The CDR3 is CASSLSGGGAETQYF. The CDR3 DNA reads TGTGCCAGCAGCTTAAGTGGCGGGGGGGCCGAGACCCAGTACTTC.

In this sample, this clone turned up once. Here the CDR3 reads CASSESDSHSGNTIYF. CDR3 coding DNA: TGTGCCAGCAGTGAATCGGACAGCCACTCTGGAAACACCATATATTTT. The V and J genes are TRBV6-1 and TRBJ1-3; weak D call: TRBD1 (6 bases). This CDR3 comprises 16 residues. Germline V gene data show CDR1 as MNHNS and CDR2 as SASEGT. Trimming pared 2 bases from V and 0 bases from J, leaving 11 bases between.

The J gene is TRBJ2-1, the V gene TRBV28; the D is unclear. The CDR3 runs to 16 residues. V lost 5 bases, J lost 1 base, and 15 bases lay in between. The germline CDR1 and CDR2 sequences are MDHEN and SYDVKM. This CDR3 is CASSILRIFSYNEQFF. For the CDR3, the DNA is TGTGCCAGCAGTATCCTCAGGATCTTTTCCTACAATGAGCAGTTCTTC.

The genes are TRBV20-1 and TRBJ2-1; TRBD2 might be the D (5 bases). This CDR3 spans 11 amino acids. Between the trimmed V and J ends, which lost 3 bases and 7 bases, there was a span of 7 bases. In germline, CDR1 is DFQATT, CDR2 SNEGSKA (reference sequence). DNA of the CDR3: TGCAGTGCTAGTGGGGAGAATGAGCAGTTCTTC. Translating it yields CSASGENEQFF.

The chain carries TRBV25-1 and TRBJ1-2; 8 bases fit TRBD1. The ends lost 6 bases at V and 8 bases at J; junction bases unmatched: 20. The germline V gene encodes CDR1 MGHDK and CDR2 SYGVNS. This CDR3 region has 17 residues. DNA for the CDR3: TGTGCCAGCAGAGAACAAAATGACAGGGGCCCCAGGTGGGGCTACACCTTC. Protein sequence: CASREQNDRGPRWGYTF.

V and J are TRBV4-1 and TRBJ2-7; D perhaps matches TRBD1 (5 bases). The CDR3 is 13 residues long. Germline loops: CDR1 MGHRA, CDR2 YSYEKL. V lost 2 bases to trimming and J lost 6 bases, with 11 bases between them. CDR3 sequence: CASSQSGTGEQYF. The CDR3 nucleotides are TGCGCCAGCAGCCAATCGGGTACAGGCGAGCAGTACTTC.

This CDR3 is CASSARIESYNEQFF. The CDR3 bases are TGTGCCAGCAGCGCCCGCATAGAATCCTACAATGAGCAGTTCTTC. The chain combines TRBV9 with TRBJ2-1, with D unclear. CDR3 length: 15 amino acids. Germline lookup yields CDR1 SGDLS and CDR2 YYNGEE. Trimming took 3 bases from V and 1 from J, leaving 11 bases between them.

The CDR3 loop reads CASSFVRQGDTEAFF. CDR3 in DNA: TGTGCCAGCAGTTTCGTACGACAGGGCGACACTGAAGCTTTCTTT. This chain links TRBV6-1 with TRBJ1-1; 7 bases are a match to TRBD1. After removal of 5 bases from V and 3 bases from J, the junction contained 9 bases not matched to a gene. Germline V gene lookup returns CDR1 MNHNS and CDR2 SASEGT. The CDR3 length is 15 residues.

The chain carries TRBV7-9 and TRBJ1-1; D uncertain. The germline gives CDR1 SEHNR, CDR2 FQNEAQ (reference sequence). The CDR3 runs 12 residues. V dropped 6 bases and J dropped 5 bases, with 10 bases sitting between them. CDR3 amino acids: CASRGLDTEAFF. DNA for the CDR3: TGTGCCAGCAGAGGACTTGATACTGAAGCTTTCTTT.

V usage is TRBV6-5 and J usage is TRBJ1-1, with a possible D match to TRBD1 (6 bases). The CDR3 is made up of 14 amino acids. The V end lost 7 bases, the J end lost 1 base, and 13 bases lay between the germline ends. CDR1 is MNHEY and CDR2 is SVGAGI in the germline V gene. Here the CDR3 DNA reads TGTGCCAGCAAGGGGGGGGACTCGAACACTGAAGCTTTCTTT. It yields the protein CASKGGDSNTEAFF.

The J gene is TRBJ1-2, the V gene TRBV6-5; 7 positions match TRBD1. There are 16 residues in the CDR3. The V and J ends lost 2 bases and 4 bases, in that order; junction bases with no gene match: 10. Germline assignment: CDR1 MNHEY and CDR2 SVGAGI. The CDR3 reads CASSYPTSTGSYGYTF. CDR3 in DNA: TGTGCCAGCAGTTACCCTACCTCGACAGGGAGCTATGGCTACACCTTC.